The next 25 T cell receptor beta chains were all read from a single sample in a study of neoadjuvant anti-PD-1 for oral cavity cancer. This sample's time point: after neoadjuvant nivolumab, at surgical resection. The method was immunoSEQ multiplex PCR; TCRdb's version includes in-frame clones alone and lacks a portion of them. The repertoire has under 15,000 clones, 60% to 85% of them found once; the top ten carry 2.6%. Here the sequenced sample was PBMCs, taken after nivolumab (anti-PD-1) treatment. These receptors were taken from a person aged 40 to 85 with oral cavity squamous cell carcinoma.

This chain links TRBV5-8 with TRBJ1-6; unclear D gene. V was trimmed by 2 bases and J by 10 bases, leaving 19 bases between them. The CDR3 covers 16 residues. The germline V gene encodes CDR1 SGHTS and CDR2 YDEGEE. In nucleotides, the CDR3 is TGTGCCAGCAGCTTCAACACCCCACGTCGTGAGTCACCCCTCCACTTT. Residues: CASSFNTPRRESPLHF.

This clone was seen a handful of times. The chain joins TRBV9 to TRBJ2-2, with D unclear. V gave up 4 bases and J gave up 1 base, with 20 bases separating them. The CDR3 is 18 amino acids. Germline V lookup: CDR1 SGDLS, CDR2 YYNGEE. The CDR3 DNA follows: TGTGCCAGCAGCTCCCGAGAGTGGCAAGTTTTGAACACCGGGGAGCTGTTTTTT. Translated, it gives CASSSREWQVLNTGELFF. The full variable domain, its missing parts supplied by reference TRBV9 and TRBJ2-2, is DSGVTQTPKHLITATGQRVTLRCSPRSGDLSVYWYQQSLDQGLQFLIQYYNGEERAKGNILERFSAQQFPDLHSELNLSSLELGDSALYFCASSSREWQVLNTGELFFGEGSRLTVL.

V gene TRBV11-2 combines with J gene TRBJ2-4, with a possible D match to TRBD2 (5 bases). Trimming stripped 6 bases from V and 0 bases from J, with 9 bases between. CDR1 and CDR2 from the germline V gene are SGHAT and FQNNGV. CDR3 length: 14 amino acids. The DNA for the CDR3 is TGTGCCAGCAGGGACGGACTAGCCAAAAACATTCAGTACTTC. Its translation: CASRDGLAKNIQYF. Filled out from reference TRBV11-2 and TRBJ2-4, the complete variable domain reads EAGVAQSPRYKIIEKRQSVAFWCNPISGHATLYWYQQILGQGPKLLIQFQNNGVVDDSQLPKDRFSAERLKGVDSTLKIQPAKLEDSAVYLCASRDGLAKNIQYFGAGTRLSVL.

This clone was found a few times. V gene TRBV20-1 combines with J gene TRBJ1-2; D remains ambiguous. The germline V gene encodes CDR1 DFQATT and CDR2 SNEGSKA (reference sequence). This CDR3 spans 11 amino acids. V lost 1 base and J lost 8, with 8 bases in between. CDR3 nucleotide sequence: TGCAGTGCTAGAGTTGAGAGGGGCTACACCTTC. Amino acid sequence: CSARVERGYTF.

This clone was counted only a few times. This chain joins TRBV19 and TRBJ2-7; 9 nucleotides align to TRBD2. Germline V gene data show CDR1 as LNHDA and CDR2 as SQIVND (reference sequence). This CDR3 has 16 amino acids. The V segment lost 0 bases and the J segment 3 bases; nucleotides outside the gene matches: 6. The CDR3 loop is CASSIEVLAGRYEQYF. Written as DNA, the CDR3 is TGTGCCAGTAGTATAGAGGTCCTAGCGGGGCGCTACGAGCAGTACTTC.

The chain is built from TRBV4-1 and TRBJ1-2, with D perhaps TRBD1 (5 bases). Germline values: CDR1 MGHRA, CDR2 YSYEKL. The V and J ends lost 0 bases and 4 bases respectively, with 15 bases between them. There are 16 residues in the CDR3. This CDR3 is CASSQEAGPIGYGYTF. CDR3 sequence (DNA): TGCGCCAGCAGCCAAGAGGCGGGACCGATCGGCTATGGCTACACCTTC.

This clone was picked up one time. This sequence joins TRBV25-1 and TRBJ1-3, with D possibly being TRBD1 (6 bases). Trimming stripped 5 bases from V and 4 bases from J, with 15 bases between. CDR3 length: 15 amino acids. Germline CDR1 reads MGHDK; CDR2 reads SYGVNS. The CDR3, as DNA: TGTGCCAGCAGTCCAAGGGGGGGGCGAGGAAACACCATATATTTT. It specifies CASSPRGGRGNTIYF.

This clone was found a few times. This chain joins TRBV29-1 and TRBJ2-2; D is perhaps TRBD1 or TRBD2 (5 bases each). The germline V gene has CDR1 SQVTM and CDR2 ANQGSEA. Trimming removed 6 bases at V and 0 bases at J, with 17 bases between. CDR3 length equals 16 residues. This chain's CDR3 is CSVAGAGSSNTGELFF. DNA for the CDR3: TGCAGCGTGGCCGGGGCAGGGAGTTCGAACACCGGGGAGCTGTTTTTT.

V usage is TRBV7-3 and J usage is TRBJ2-2; TRBD1 matches at 9 bases. Germline loops: CDR1 SGHTA, CDR2 FQGTGA. The V segment lost 4 bases and the J segment 6 bases; nucleotides outside the gene matches: 12. The CDR3 is 17 amino acids. CDR3 bases: TGTGCCAGCAGCTCAGGAGGGACAGGGACGCTCCCCGGGGAGCTGTTTTTT. Translation: CASSSGGTGTLPGELFF. Together with reference TRBV7-3 and TRBJ2-2, the CDR3 gives the full variable domain: GAGVSQTPSNKVTEKGKYVELRCDPISGHTALYWYRQSLGQGPEFLIYFQGTGAADDSGLPNDRFFAVRPEGSVSTLKIQRTERGDSAVYLCASSSGGTGTLPGELFFGEGSRLTVL.

This chain's CDR3 is CASSTTRQGPNNEQFF. The CDR3 bases are TGTGCCAGCAGCACCACCAGACAGGGGCCTAACAATGAGCAGTTCTTC. The chain has TRBV7-3 and TRBJ2-1, with 8 bases that match TRBD1. The CDR3 loop spans 16 amino acids. Germline loops: CDR1 SGHTA, CDR2 FQGTGA. V was pared by 5 bases and J by 5 bases, with 11 bases of the junction left unmatched.

In this sample, this clone turned up a few times. CDR3 DNA sequence: TGTGCCAGCAGTGACGTTAAGGTGGCTGGCTACACCTTC. Translated, it gives CASSDVKVAGYTF. The rearrangement links TRBV2 to TRBJ1-2; D is ambiguous. Germline values: CDR1 SNHLY, CDR2 FYNNEI. The CDR3 covers 13 residues. V was shortened by 3 bases and J by 7 bases, with 12 bases between the two germline ends.

As DNA, the CDR3 is TGCGCCAGCAGCTTGGCGCCTATGAGCACAGATACGCAGTATTTT. This encodes CASSLAPMSTDTQYF. V usage is TRBV5-1 and J usage is TRBJ2-3; D is undetermined. This CDR3 comprises 15 residues. Trimming removed 0 bases at V and 0 bases at J, with 8 bases between. Per germline, CDR1 SGHRS and CDR2 YFSETQ.

The genes are TRBV5-6 and TRBJ2-3; TRBD1 or TRBD2 may be the D gene (5 bases each). The CDR3 runs 14 residues. The germline CDR1 and CDR2 sequences are SGHDT and YYEEEE. V was shortened by 0 bases and J by 3 bases, with 8 bases between the two germline ends. The CDR3 region has the DNA TGTGCCAGCAGCTTGGACGGGGCTACAGATACGCAGTATTTT. Protein: CASSLDGATDTQYF.

The rearrangement uses TRBV5-1 and TRBJ2-3; D is perhaps TRBD1 (6 bases). The CDR3 runs 15 residues. CDR1 is SGHRS and CDR2 is YFSETQ in the germline V gene. Trimming shortened V by 1 base and J by 4 bases, and 13 bases separated the two germline ends. In DNA, the CDR3 is TGCGCCAGCAGCTTGTCGCCGACAGGAGCAGATACGCAGTATTTT. It translates to CASSLSPTGADTQYF.

The rearrangement links TRBV11-2 to TRBJ2-7; D is undetermined. The CDR3 is made up of 14 amino acids. The V end was cut by 1 base, the J end by 3 bases, with 10 bases between. Germline values: CDR1 SGHAT, CDR2 FQNNGV. The CDR3 DNA follows: TGTGCCAGCAGCTTAGTAACCGGAGACTACGAGCAGTACTTC. This translates into CASSLVTGDYEQYF.

The genes are TRBV29-1 and TRBJ1-1; D might be TRBD1 (6 bases). V lost 1 base and J lost 6, with 18 bases in between. The length of the CDR3 is 15 residues. Germline values: CDR1 SQVTM, CDR2 ANQGSEA. CDR3 DNA sequence: TGCAGCGTTGAAGTGAACGGGGGCTTAGGGGCTGAAGCTTTCTTT. Amino acids: CSVEVNGGLGAEAFF.

The V gene is TRBV5-1, the J gene TRBJ1-2; D gene ambiguous. Trimming left V 1 base short and J 3 bases short, with 13 bases between. The CDR3 totals 15 residues. Per the germline V gene, CDR1 is SGHRS and CDR2 is YFSETQ. CDR3 DNA: TGCGCCAGCAGCTTGTTCTCGGCAGGAGACTATGGCTACACCTTC. It encodes CASSLFSAGDYGYTF. Variable domain in full (rest from reference TRBV5-1 and TRBJ1-2): KAGVTQTPRYLIKTRGQQVTLSCSPISGHRSVSWYQQTPGQGLQFLFEYFSETQRNKGNFPGRFSGRQFSNSRSEMNVSTLELGDSALYLCASSLFSAGDYGYTFGSGTRLTVV.

This clone was seen a handful of times. The genes are TRBV6-5 and TRBJ1-5; possibly TRBD1 for D (5 bases). The germline CDR1 and CDR2 sequences are MNHEY and SVGAGI. This CDR3 is built from 14 residues. Between the trimmed V and J ends, which lost 2 bases and 6 bases, there was a span of 11 bases. The CDR3 sequence: CASSYGAGIQPQHF. As DNA, the CDR3 is TGTGCCAGCAGTTACGGGGCAGGGATTCAGCCCCAGCATTTT.

The CDR3: CASREGFLEAFF. In nucleotides, the CDR3 is TGTGCCAGCAGGGAAGGGTTCCTTGAAGCTTTCTTT. The chain links TRBV6-6 to TRBJ1-1; D not resolved. The CDR3 contains 12 residues. Germline-derived CDR1 and CDR2 are MNHNY and SVGAGI (reference sequence). The ends were cut back, 6 bases at V and 7 bases at J, with 12 bases in the middle.

The CDR3 spells CASSLLIRGLTEAFF. For the CDR3, the DNA is TGTGCCAGCAGTTTACTCATCCGGGGTTTGACTGAAGCTTTCTTT. The chain combines TRBV28 with TRBJ1-1, with D hard to call. Trimming cost V 2 bases and J 5 bases, with 15 bases left between them. The CDR3 is 15 residues long. Germline V gene lookup returns CDR1 MDHEN and CDR2 SYDVKM.

The gene calls are TRBV11-2 and TRBJ1-2, with D unresolved. CDR3 length: 13 amino acids. The V and J ends lost 4 bases and 4 bases respectively, with 10 bases between them. Germline V gene lookup returns CDR1 SGHAT and CDR2 FQNNGV. CDR3 coding DNA: TGTGCCAGCAGCTCTGACGTAAGCTATGGCTACACCTTC. Protein: CASSSDVSYGYTF.

This clone has only a few counts. V usage is TRBV30 and J usage is TRBJ1-1; 8 nucleotides match TRBD1. CDR1 is GTSNPN, CDR2 SVGIG, per germline (reference sequence). V lost 0 bases to trimming and J lost 0 bases; unmatched junction nucleotides: 6. The CDR3 contains 16 residues. The CDR3 sequence: CAWSVPTGAMNTEAFF. DNA of the CDR3: TGTGCCTGGAGTGTCCCGACAGGGGCGATGAACACTGAAGCTTTCTTT. The variable domain in full, completed from reference TRBV30 and TRBJ1-1, reads SQTIHQWPATLVQPVGSPLSLECTVEGTSNPNLYWYRQAAGRGLQLLFYSVGIGQISSEVPQNLSASRPQDRQFILSSKKLLLSDSGFYLCAWSVPTGAMNTEAFFGQGTRLTVV.

This chain uses TRBV25-1 with TRBJ1-2, with D perhaps TRBD1 (5 bases). The germline V gene has CDR1 MGHDK and CDR2 SYGVNS. V lost 2 bases and J 6 bases, leaving 22 bases between the germline ends. This CDR3 region has 17 residues. CDR3 nucleotides: TGTGCCAGCAGTGAAAATCCCCTAGCCGGGGGGAAGGATGGCTACACCTTC. Translation: CASSENPLAGGKDGYTF.

This chain links TRBV12-5 with TRBJ1-1; weak D call: TRBD1 (5 bases). Trimming took 5 bases from V and 0 from J, leaving 7 bases between them. This CDR3 contains 13 residues. The V gene's germline CDR1 is LGHNT and CDR2 FRNRAP. CDR3 DNA: TGTGCTAGTGGTGGGGACCTGAACACTGAAGCTTTCTTT. Protein sequence: CASGGDLNTEAFF.

The chain uses TRBV19 and TRBJ2-2; the D gene is possibly TRBD1 (6 bases). CDR1 LNHDA and CDR2 SQIVND come from the germline V gene (reference sequence). Trimming removed 4 bases at V and 3 bases at J, with 15 bases between. The length of the CDR3 is 16 residues. The CDR3 DNA sequence: TGTGCCAGTAGTAGAGCTCCAGGGGCGGACACCGGGGAGCTGTTTTTT. This codes for CASSRAPGADTGELFF.